The 13 T cell receptor beta chains given below trace back to one sample, sequenced in a study of sequential checkpoint blockade in melanoma. Treatment given: randomized to nivolumab then ipilimumab (arm A) or the reverse (arm B). Here immunoSEQ multiplex PCR was the method, and the copy in TCRdb shows in-frame clones only, minus some. The table records approximately 19,000 clones, under 85% of them present only once. The sample here was tumor tissue (inferred from file names), taken from a patient given nivolumab and ipilimumab in sequence. The receptors stem from a human donor with melanoma.

J is TRBJ2-3 and V is TRBV18; 7 bases align to TRBD1. The ends lost 9 bases at V and 4 bases at J; junction bases unmatched: 10. There are 14 residues in the CDR3. Looked up from germline, CDR1 is KGHSH and CDR2 is LQKENI. The chain's CDR3 is CASLGQAVADTQYF. In nucleotides, the CDR3 is TGTGCCAGTCTAGGACAGGCAGTGGCAGATACGCAGTATTTT.

This clone was counted only a few times. The gene calls are TRBV6-8 and TRBJ2-1; 11 bases are a match to TRBD1. The germline V gene encodes CDR1 MNHGY and CDR2 SAAAGT. The V and J ends lost 7 bases and 8 bases, in that order; junction bases with no gene match: 13. This CDR3 contains 16 residues. CDR3 coding DNA: TGTGCCAGCATTTTACGGACAGGGGGCATTTTCGATGAGCAGTTCTTC. As protein: CASILRTGGIFDEQFF.

V is TRBV9 and J is TRBJ2-5; the D call may be TRBD1 or TRBD2 (5 bases each). The V end lost 4 bases, the J end lost 7 bases, and 14 bases lay between the germline ends. Germline-derived CDR1 and CDR2 are SGDLS and YYNGEE. This CDR3 region has 13 residues. CDR3 sequence: CASSHRGVVTQYF. The CDR3 DNA follows: TGTGCCAGCAGCCACAGAGGGGTGGTGACCCAGTACTTC.

The V and J genes are TRBV23-1 and TRBJ2-1; D perhaps matches TRBD1 (5 bases). TRBV23-1 belongs to the ORF category, with a function that is uncertain. The V end was cut by 6 bases, the J end by 4 bases, with 10 bases between. The CDR3 is made up of 13 amino acids. The CDR3 DNA sequence: TGCGCCAGCAGCTTAGACAGTTACAATGAGCAGTTCTTC. It specifies CASSLDSYNEQFF.

The chain recombines TRBV6-8 with TRBJ2-7; 11 bases are a match to TRBD1. The CDR3 contains 14 residues. The germline V gene encodes CDR1 MNHGY and CDR2 SAAAGT. The V and J ends lost 5 bases and 9 bases, in that order; junction bases with no gene match: 9. The CDR3 reads CASSRAGQGVVQYF. The CDR3 DNA sequence: TGTGCCAGCAGTCGGGCGGGACAGGGGGTCGTGCAGTACTTC.

The J gene is TRBJ2-3, the V gene TRBV23-1; a weak D match, TRBD1 (5 bases). TRBV23-1 is annotated as an ORF whose role is uncertain. CDR3 size: 16 residues. Trimming took off 6 bases at V and 2 bases at J, with 18 bases between the two ends. CDR3 sequence (DNA): TGCGCCAGCAGCCAAGATATTGACAGCTTCACAGATACGCAGTATTTT. Amino acid sequence: CASSQDIDSFTDTQYF.

The rearrangement uses TRBV6-8 and TRBJ2-1, with 12 positions matching TRBD2. CDR3 length: 16 amino acids. From germline, CDR1 is MNHGY and CDR2 SAAAGT. V lost 6 bases to trimming and J lost 6 bases; unmatched junction nucleotides: 9. The DNA of the CDR3 is TGTGCCAGCAGGACCCTAGCGGGAGGGCCAGGCAATGAGCAGTTCTTC. It specifies CASRTLAGGPGNEQFF.

This chain uses TRBV6-7 with TRBJ2-3; a weak D match, TRBD2 (7 bases). TRBV6-7 is an ORF; its function is uncertain. Between the trimmed V and J ends, which lost 5 bases and 0 bases, there was a span of 15 bases. The CDR3 runs 16 residues. CDR3 residues: CASSEEGGESTDTQYF. The CDR3 DNA reads as TGTGCCAGCAGTGAGGAGGGGGGGGAAAGCACAGATACGCAGTATTTT.

CDR3 nucleotides: TGTGCCTGGAGTGTAGACAGCACCTACGAGCAGTACTTC. Protein: CAWSVDSTYEQYF. The V and J genes are TRBV30 and TRBJ2-7; D possibly corresponds to TRBD1 (5 bases). With 0 bases removed from V and 2 bases from J, the gap between germline ends came to 8 bases. Germline values: CDR1 GTSNPN, CDR2 SVGIG (reference sequence). There are 13 residues in the CDR3.

This clone occurred a few times. This rearrangement joins TRBV30 to TRBJ1-1; no firm D call. CDR1 GTSNPN and CDR2 SVGIG come from the germline V gene (reference sequence). This CDR3 spans 11 amino acids. The V gene lost 7 bases and the J gene lost 0 bases, with 6 bases spanning the gap. As DNA, the CDR3 is TGTGCCTCCCAGGTGAACACTGAAGCTTTCTTT. It translates to CASQVNTEAFF.

This sequence joins TRBV15 and TRBJ2-3; no reliable D call. The ends were cut back, 2 bases at V and 4 bases at J, with 10 bases in the middle. The V gene's germline CDR1 is LNHNV and CDR2 YYDKDF (reference sequence). The CDR3 runs to 14 residues. CDR3 loop: CATSRSPSADTQYF. The DNA for the CDR3 is TGTGCCACCAGCAGATCCCCCTCCGCAGATACGCAGTATTTT.

The V and J genes are TRBV6-8 and TRBJ1-3, with D maybe TRBD1 (6 bases). The V and J ends lost 6 bases and 3 bases respectively, with 15 bases between them. The CDR3 contains 15 residues. Germline V gives CDR1 MNHGY, CDR2 SAAAGT. In DNA form, the CDR3 reads TGTGCCAGCAGGTCAGGGGCGGGCGATGGAAACACCATATATTTT. This translates into CASRSGAGDGNTIYF.

This clone was seen only a few times. The chain has TRBV7-6 and TRBJ2-6; 9 bases map to TRBD1. J lost 0 bases, V lost 10 bases, and 10 bases had no gene match. CDR3 length: 17 amino acids. The germline V gene encodes CDR1 SGHVS and CDR2 FNYEAQ. CDR3 nucleotides: TGTGCCACTCGGGGACAGGGTCTAAACTCTGGGGCCAACGTCCTGACTTTC. It is translated as CATRGQGLNSGANVLTF.